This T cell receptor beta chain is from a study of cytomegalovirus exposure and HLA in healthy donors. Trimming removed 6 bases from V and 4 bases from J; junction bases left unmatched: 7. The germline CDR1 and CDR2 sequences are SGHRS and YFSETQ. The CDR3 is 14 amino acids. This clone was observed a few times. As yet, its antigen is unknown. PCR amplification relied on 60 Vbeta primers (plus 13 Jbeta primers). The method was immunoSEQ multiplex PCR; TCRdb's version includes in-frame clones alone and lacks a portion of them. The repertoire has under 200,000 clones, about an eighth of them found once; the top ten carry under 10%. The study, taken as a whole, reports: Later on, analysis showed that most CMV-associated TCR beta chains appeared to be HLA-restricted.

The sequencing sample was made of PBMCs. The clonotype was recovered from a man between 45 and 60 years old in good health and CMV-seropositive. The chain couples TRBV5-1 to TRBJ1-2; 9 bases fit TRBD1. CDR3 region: CASTRDRAGYGYTF. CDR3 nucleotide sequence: TGCGCCAGCACCAGGGACAGGGCGGGCTATGGCTACACCTTC.